The entry below describes one T cell receptor beta chain. These data come from a study of blood T cell repertoires in COVID-19. CDR3 length: 14 residues. Trimming stripped 0 bases from V and 6 bases from J, with 12 bases between. The germline V gene encodes CDR1 MNHEY and CDR2 SVGAGI. Assay used: immunoSEQ multiplex PCR; TCRdb lists only in-frame clones, some missing. The data show about 42,000 clones, more than 65% seen once. The sequenced sample consisted of peripheral blood. This sequence originates from an elderly man with acute or convalescent COVID-19. V and J are TRBV6-5 and TRBJ2-7; D is unresolved. CDR3: CASSYSGVPSEQYF. In DNA, the CDR3 is TGTGCCAGCAGTTACTCAGGAGTCCCCTCCGAGCAGTACTTC.